The 25 T cell receptor beta chains presented below share a single source sample, sequenced in a study of CD8 T cells in ankylosing spondylitis. TCRdb passed the 5' RACE reads through MiXCR, listing each CDR3 protein once. Here the sample spans under 170,000 distinct CDR3 sequences, around two fifths being singletons. The sample consisted of synovial fluid, either unsorted or a sorted T cell fraction (not recorded which). The origin of the receptors is a male donor with ankylosing spondylitis.

J is TRBJ2-1 and V is TRBV20-1; either TRBD1 or TRBD2 may fit D (6 bases each). Germline CDR1 reads DFQATT; CDR2 reads SNEGSKA (reference sequence). The CDR3 length is 16 residues. V was clipped by 0 bases and J by 8 bases, with 20 bases between them. DNA of the CDR3: TGCAGTGCTAGAGATCCAATAGGGGGGCCTTTATATGAGCAGTTCTTC. Translating it yields CSARDPIGGPLYEQFF.

The chain is built from TRBV6-1 and TRBJ2-5; TRBD1 or TRBD2 may be the D gene (5 bases each). CDR1 and CDR2 (germline): MNHNS, SASEGT. CDR3 size: 16 residues. With 1 base removed from V and 4 bases from J, the gap between germline ends came to 16 bases. The chain's CDR3 is CASSEDPGSVAETQYF. CDR3 DNA sequence: TGTGCCAGCAGTGAAGATCCAGGGAGTGTCGCAGAGACCCAGTACTTC.

The V and J genes are TRBV4-1 and TRBJ2-7, with 10 positions matching TRBD1. Germline V gene sequence: CDR1 MGHRA, CDR2 YSYEKL. Trimming at V came to 3 bases and at J to 1 base, leaving 6 bases not matched to a gene. The CDR3 runs 16 residues. The CDR3 region is CASSQRGQGLSYEQYF. The DNA for the CDR3 is TGCGCCAGCAGCCAGAGGGGACAGGGGTTGTCCTACGAGCAGTACTTC.

This rearrangement joins TRBV28 to TRBJ1-1; no definite D call. Trimming pared 8 bases from V and 8 bases from J, leaving 15 bases between. The CDR3 contains 12 residues. CDR1 and CDR2 from the germline V gene are MDHEN and SYDVKM. CDR3: CASLDWSTEAFF. For the CDR3, the DNA is TGTGCCAGCCTTGACTGGAGTACCGAAGCTTTCTTT. Variable domain in full (rest from reference TRBV28 and TRBJ1-1): DVKVTQSSRYLVKRTGEKVFLECVQDMDHENMFWYRQDPGLGLRLIYFSYDVKMKEKGDIPEGYSVSREKKERFSLILESASTNQTSMYLCASLDWSTEAFFGQGTRLTVV.

V gene TRBV29-1 combines with J gene TRBJ1-1; D gene uncertain. The germline CDR1 and CDR2 sequences are SQVTM and ANQGSEA. This CDR3 has 14 amino acids. Trimming pared 0 bases from V and 5 bases from J, leaving 13 bases between. The chain's CDR3 is CSVEDAAYGTEAFF. In DNA form, the CDR3 reads TGCAGCGTTGAAGATGCGGCCTATGGGACTGAAGCTTTCTTT.

The chain carries TRBV2 and TRBJ2-3; D gene ambiguous. The CDR3 runs 17 residues. Germline V gene sequence: CDR1 SNHLY, CDR2 FYNNEI. Trimming cost V 1 base and J 2 bases, with 16 bases left between them. CDR3 loop: CASSEGQALSLTDTQYF. The CDR3 DNA follows: TGTGCCAGCAGTGAAGGTCAGGCTCTGTCTCTCACAGATACGCAGTATTTT. The whole variable domain, filled in from reference TRBV2 and TRBJ2-3, reads EPEVTQTPSHQVTQMGQEVILRCVPISNHLYFYWYRQILGQKVEFLVSFYNNEISEKSEIFDDQFSVERPDGSNFTLKIRSTKLEDSAMYFCASSEGQALSLTDTQYFGPGTRLTVL.

The chain links TRBV10-2 to TRBJ2-7; maybe TRBD2 (6 bases). V was cut by 0 bases and J by 0 bases, with 9 bases left in between. Germline assignment: CDR1 WSHSY and CDR2 SAAADI. The CDR3 loop spans 15 amino acids. As DNA, the CDR3 is TGCGCCAGCAGTGAGTCGGGACTCATCTCCTACGAGCAGTACTTC. As protein: CASSESGLISYEQYF.

V and J are TRBV2 and TRBJ2-1; unclear D gene. V was trimmed by 3 bases and J by 4 bases, leaving 7 bases between them. Germline V gives CDR1 SNHLY, CDR2 FYNNEI. This CDR3 comprises 13 residues. The CDR3 DNA reads TGTGCCAGCAGTGATAGCACATACAATGAGCAGTTCTTC. Translated: CASSDSTYNEQFF.

This chain connects TRBV15 to TRBJ2-4; D unresolved. Trimming removed 5 bases from V and 0 bases from J, with 5 bases in between. The CDR3 extends over 13 amino acids. In germline, CDR1 is LNHNV, CDR2 YYDKDF (reference sequence). Here the CDR3 reads CATSVVAKNIQYF. CDR3 DNA: TGTGCCACCAGCGTGGTAGCCAAAAACATTCAGTACTTC.

The chain links TRBV10-3 to TRBJ1-1, with 7 bases aligning to TRBD1. Germline V gene data show CDR1 as ENHRY and CDR2 as SYGVKD. Trimming at V came to 4 bases and at J to 7 bases, leaving 3 bases not matched to a gene. The CDR3 length is 12 residues. The CDR3 DNA is TGTGCCATCAGTGGGGACAGCTTTGAAGCTTTCTTT. Residues: CAISGDSFEAFF.

Only one count was recorded for this clonotype. CDR3 DNA: TGTGCCAGCAGCTACAGGTACCTTAGCACAGATACGCAGTATTTT. It translates to CASSYRYLSTDTQYF. The chain employs TRBV12-3 or TRBV12-4 and TRBJ2-3; possible D gene TRBD1, 5 bases. The CDR3 extends over 15 amino acids. V lost 6 bases to trimming and J lost 0 bases, with 13 bases between them.

The chain joins TRBV7-8 to TRBJ1-2; 9 bases are shared with TRBD1. The CDR3 totals 16 residues. J was trimmed by 5 bases and V by 5 bases; bases with no gene match: 12. Germline V gene data show CDR1 as SGHVS and CDR2 as FQNEAQ. In nucleotides, the CDR3 is TGTGCCAGCAGCCCAGGGACAGGGAGAATGGATTATGGCTACACCTTC. As protein: CASSPGTGRMDYGYTF.

The chain is built from TRBV3-1 and TRBJ2-1; D is undetermined. The CDR3 spans 16 residues. The V end lost 5 bases, the J end lost 6 bases, and 20 bases lay between the germline ends. Germline lookup yields CDR1 LGHDT and CDR2 YNNKEL (reference sequence). The CDR3 coding sequence is TGTGCCAGCAGCGCCCGACTCCTTCGCCTGTTCAATGAGCAGTTCTTC. Amino acids: CASSARLLRLFNEQFF.

This clonotype was recorded a few times. The rearrangement uses TRBV6-2 or TRBV6-3 and TRBJ1-5; maybe TRBD1 (5 bases). The CDR3 is made up of 13 amino acids. The V gene lost 2 bases and the J gene lost 7 bases, with 9 bases spanning the gap. Germline loops: CDR1 MNHEY, CDR2 SVGEGT. The CDR3 DNA follows: TGTGCCAGCAGTTACGGGGGAATGCAGCCCCAGCATTTT. Its translation is CASSYGGMQPQHF.

This clonotype was detected only a few times. The CDR3: CASSLSPLEGIEEQYF. The CDR3 coding sequence is TGTGCCAGCAGTTTATCCCCCCTGGAGGGCATTGAAGAGCAGTACTTC. The V call is TRBV12-3 or TRBV12-4, the J call TRBJ2-7; TRBD2 is a possible D gene (6 bases). With 2 bases removed from V and 7 bases from J, the gap between germline ends came to 21 bases. The CDR3 totals 16 residues.

The chain joins TRBV6-2 or TRBV6-3 to TRBJ1-2, with TRBD1 as a possible D gene (5 bases). The CDR3 runs to 12 residues. From germline, CDR1 is MNHEY and CDR2 SVGEGT. Trimming took off 5 bases at V and 9 bases at J, with 13 bases between the two ends. CDR3 loop: CASSPWRDRYTF. The DNA for the CDR3 is TGTGCCAGCAGTCCATGGAGGGACCGCTACACCTTC.

The CDR3 DNA reads as TGTGCCAGCAGCAAATACCAGGAGACTGAAGCTTTCTTT. Its translation is CASSKYQETEAFF. V gene TRBV28 combines with J gene TRBJ1-1; no definite D call. The germline gives CDR1 MDHEN, CDR2 SYDVKM. The CDR3 length is 13 residues. Deletions cut 6 bases from V and 5 bases from J, with 13 bases between.

The chain has TRBV6-5 and TRBJ2-1; 11 positions match TRBD2. Germline V gene data show CDR1 as MNHEY and CDR2 as SVGAGI. This CDR3 contains 19 residues. V gave up 2 bases and J gave up 2 bases; unmatched junction bases: 11. CDR3 residues: CASSYHTPGLAVPYNEQFF. CDR3 bases: TGTGCCAGCAGTTACCACACCCCGGGACTAGCGGTTCCCTACAATGAGCAGTTCTTC.

The rearrangement links TRBV12-3 or TRBV12-4 to TRBJ1-3; 8 bases map to TRBD1. V was pared by 7 bases and J by 2 bases, with 4 bases of the junction left unmatched. This CDR3 spans 14 amino acids. The CDR3 DNA is TGTGCCAGCACCCTGGACAGGGCTGGAAACACCATATATTTT. As protein: CASTLDRAGNTIYF.

This rearrangement joins TRBV12-3 or TRBV12-4 to TRBJ2-3; tentative D call: TRBD2 (7 bases). V was trimmed by 5 bases and J by 5 bases, leaving 11 bases between them. This CDR3 is 13 amino acids long. The CDR3 bases are TGTGCCAGCAGTGGGGGCGGGGGAGATACGCAGTATTTT. Its translation: CASSGGGGDTQYF.

This clonotype was detected only a few times. The V and J genes are TRBV28 and TRBJ2-7; D could derive from TRBD1 or TRBD2 (5 bases each). The CDR3 loop spans 16 amino acids. The germline V gene has CDR1 MDHEN and CDR2 SYDVKM. V lost 7 bases and J lost 9, with 28 bases in between. This CDR3 reads CASITYIRQGPPGQYF. In DNA form, the CDR3 reads TGTGCCAGCATAACTTATATCCGCCAGGGACCCCCTGGGCAGTACTTC.

J is TRBJ2-3 and V is TRBV7-2; a weak D match, TRBD1 (6 bases). There are 16 residues in the CDR3. The V gene's germline CDR1 is SGHTA and CDR2 FQGNSA. V was trimmed by 3 bases and J by 4 bases, leaving 17 bases between them. CDR3 bases: TGTGCCAGCAGCTTCCGGGACACATATATCCCAGATACGCAGTATTTT. Protein sequence: CASSFRDTYIPDTQYF.

J is TRBJ2-1 and V is TRBV20-1; possible D gene TRBD2, 6 bases. The CDR3 has 15 amino acids. Germline V lookup: CDR1 DFQATT, CDR2 SNEGSKA (reference sequence). V dropped 0 bases and J dropped 4 bases, with 13 bases sitting between them. The CDR3 nucleotides read TGCAGTGCTAGAGATATAGCGGCTTATTACAATGAGCAGTTCTTC. As protein: CSARDIAAYYNEQFF.

The J gene is TRBJ1-1, the V gene TRBV12-3 or TRBV12-4, with 9 bases that match TRBD1. The CDR3 sequence is 15 residues long. V was pared by 6 bases and J by 3 bases, with 8 bases of the junction left unmatched. The CDR3 loop is CASRSHRGRYTEAFF. The CDR3 coding sequence is TGTGCCAGCAGAAGCCACAGGGGGCGATACACTGAAGCTTTCTTT.

The chain is built from TRBV20-1 and TRBJ2-7; no firm D call. There are 14 residues in the CDR3. Between the trimmed V and J ends, which lost 3 bases and 6 bases, there was a span of 18 bases. In germline, CDR1 is DFQATT, CDR2 SNEGSKA (reference sequence). CDR3 DNA: TGCAGTGCTAGGGAGCGCCTATCTCTCGCCGAGCAGTACTTC. Protein product: CSARERLSLAEQYF.